Sequencing of this T cell receptor (beta chain) was carried out in a study of vaccination effects on CD4 cells after COVID-19. CDR1 and CDR2 from the germline V gene are SGHRS and YFSETQ. V shed 5 bases, J shed 6 bases, and the junction held 9 bases outside the gene matches. This CDR3 comprises 15 residues. Points on this clone: Its antigen remains unknown.

ViraFEST expansion of antigen-specific CD4+ T cells with viral peptide pools preceded sequencing. With about ten days of culture completed, CD4+ T cells were isolated. None of the vaccinated had previously contracted SARS-CoV-2, and their nucleocapsid antibodies tested negative. Researchers reported culturing more than 1.5 million PBMC in each well, adding roughly 10 IU/ml IL-2 and approximately 10 ug/ml peptides. Half-medium changes using IL-2 medium occurred on days 3 and 7. Clones were sequenced by immunoSEQ multiplex PCR, and TCRdb holds only the in-frame ones, with some missing. Among tens of thousands of clones, roughly four fifths were seen once, and the ten largest hold 1.5% to 2%. Study-wide results and limits: Healthy vaccine recipients' vaccine-induced clones were almost all SARS-CoV-2 mono-reactive.

The clonotype was recovered from a human donor who received a COVID-19 vaccine. This rearrangement joins TRBV5-1 to TRBJ2-3, with TRBD2 matching over 10 bases. The sequences come from CD4+ T cells from PBMCs cultured with HCoV-229E spike peptides, collected before COVID-19 vaccination. The CDR3 region is CASRALAGAEDTQYF. The CDR3 coding sequence is TGCGCCAGCAGGGCTCTAGCGGGGGCTGAGGATACGCAGTATTTT.